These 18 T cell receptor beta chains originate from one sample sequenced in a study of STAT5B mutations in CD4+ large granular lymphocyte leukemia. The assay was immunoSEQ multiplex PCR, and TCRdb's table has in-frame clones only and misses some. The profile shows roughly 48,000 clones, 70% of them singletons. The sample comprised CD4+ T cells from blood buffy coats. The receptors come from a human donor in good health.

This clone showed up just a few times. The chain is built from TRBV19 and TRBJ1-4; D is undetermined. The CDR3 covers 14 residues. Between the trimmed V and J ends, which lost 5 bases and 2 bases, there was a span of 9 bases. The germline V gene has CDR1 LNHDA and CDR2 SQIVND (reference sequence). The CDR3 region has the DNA TGTGCCAGTAGTCCGCAGCCTACTAATGAAAAACTGTTTTTT. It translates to CASSPQPTNEKLFF.

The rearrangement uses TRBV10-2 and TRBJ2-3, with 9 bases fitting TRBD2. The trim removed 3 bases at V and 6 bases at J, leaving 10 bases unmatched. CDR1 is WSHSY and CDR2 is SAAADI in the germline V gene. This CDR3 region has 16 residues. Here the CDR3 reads CASSDGRIAGVDTQYF. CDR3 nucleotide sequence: TGCGCCAGCAGTGACGGGCGGATAGCGGGGGTGGATACGCAGTATTTT.

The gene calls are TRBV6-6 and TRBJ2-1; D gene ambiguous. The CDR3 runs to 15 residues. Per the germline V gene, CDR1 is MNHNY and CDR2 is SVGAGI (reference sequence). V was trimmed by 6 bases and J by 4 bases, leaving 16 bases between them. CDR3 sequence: CASSPPRTDYNEQFF. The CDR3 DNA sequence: TGTGCCAGCAGCCCACCCCGGACGGATTACAATGAGCAGTTCTTC.

The CDR3 coding sequence is TGCAGCGTGGGGGGGGGTTCCTATGGCTACACCTTC. Translation gives CSVGGGSYGYTF. The V gene is TRBV29-1, the J gene TRBJ1-2; perhaps TRBD1 as D (5 bases). The germline V gene encodes CDR1 SQVTM and CDR2 ANQGSEA. The V end was cut by 6 bases, the J end by 4 bases, with 12 bases between. CDR3 length: 12 amino acids.

CDR3 bases: TGTGCCAGTAGTAACGGGAACACTGAAGCTTTCTTT. Its translation is CASSNGNTEAFF. This sequence joins TRBV19 and TRBJ1-1; D gene unclear. Germline V gene sequence: CDR1 LNHDA, CDR2 SQIVND (reference sequence). The CDR3 is 12 amino acids. The V end lost 4 bases, the J end lost 1 base, and 4 bases lay between the germline ends.

CDR3 in DNA: TGTGCCAGCACGGGGACAGGGTGGGACTATGGCTACACCTTC. The encoded protein is CASTGTGWDYGYTF. The V call is TRBV2, the J call TRBJ1-2; 9 bases map to TRBD1. This CDR3 contains 14 residues. V shed 7 bases and J 3 bases; nucleotides not matched to a gene: 6. Germline CDR1 is SNHLY and CDR2 is FYNNEI.

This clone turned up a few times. CDR3: CASSADTGELFF. CDR3 sequence (DNA): TGTGCCAGCAGCGCGGACACCGGGGAGCTGTTTTTT. The chain couples TRBV9 to TRBJ2-2; no reliable D call. The CDR3 is 12 residues long. Germline CDR1 SGDLS, CDR2 YYNGEE. The V and J ends lost 3 bases and 3 bases respectively, with 3 bases between them.

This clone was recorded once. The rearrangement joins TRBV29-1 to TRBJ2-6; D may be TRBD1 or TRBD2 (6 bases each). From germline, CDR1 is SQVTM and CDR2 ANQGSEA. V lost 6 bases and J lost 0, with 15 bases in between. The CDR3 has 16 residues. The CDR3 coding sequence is TGCAGCGTCCCGCGGGACACAGGCTCTGGGGCCAACGTCCTGACTTTC. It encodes CSVPRDTGSGANVLTF. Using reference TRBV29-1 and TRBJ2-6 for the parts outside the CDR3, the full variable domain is SAVISQKPSRDICQRGTSLTIQCQVDSQVTMMFWYRQQPGQSLTLIATANQGSEATYESGFVIDKFPISRPNLTFSTLTVSNMSPEDSSIYLCSVPRDTGSGANVLTFGAGSRLTVL.

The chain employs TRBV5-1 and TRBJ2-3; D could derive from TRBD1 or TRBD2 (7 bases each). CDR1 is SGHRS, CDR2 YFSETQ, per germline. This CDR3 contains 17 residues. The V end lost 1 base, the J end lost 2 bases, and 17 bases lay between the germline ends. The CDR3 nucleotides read TGCGCCAGCAGCTTGACAGGGGACTACCCCAACACAGATACGCAGTATTTT. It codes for CASSLTGDYPNTDTQYF.

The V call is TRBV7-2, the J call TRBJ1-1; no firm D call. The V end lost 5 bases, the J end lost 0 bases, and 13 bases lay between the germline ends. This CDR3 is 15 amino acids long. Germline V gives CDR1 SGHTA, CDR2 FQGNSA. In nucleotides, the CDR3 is TGTGCCAGCAGCAAGTCAGGCGGAGTGAACACTGAAGCTTTCTTT. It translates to CASSKSGGVNTEAFF.

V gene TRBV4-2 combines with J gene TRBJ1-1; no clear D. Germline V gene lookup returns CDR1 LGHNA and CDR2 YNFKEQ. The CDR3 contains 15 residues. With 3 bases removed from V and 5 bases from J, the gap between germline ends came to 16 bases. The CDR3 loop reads CASSQTWGSGTEAFF. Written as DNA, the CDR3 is TGTGCCAGCAGCCAGACCTGGGGTAGTGGGACTGAAGCTTTCTTT.

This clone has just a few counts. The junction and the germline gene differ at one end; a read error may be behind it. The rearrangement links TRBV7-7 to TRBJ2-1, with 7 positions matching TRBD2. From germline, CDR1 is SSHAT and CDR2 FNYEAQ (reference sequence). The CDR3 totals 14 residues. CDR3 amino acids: CASSLSGTNNEQFF. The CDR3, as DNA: TGTGCTAGCAGCTTAAGCGGGACCAACAATGAGCAGTTCTTC.

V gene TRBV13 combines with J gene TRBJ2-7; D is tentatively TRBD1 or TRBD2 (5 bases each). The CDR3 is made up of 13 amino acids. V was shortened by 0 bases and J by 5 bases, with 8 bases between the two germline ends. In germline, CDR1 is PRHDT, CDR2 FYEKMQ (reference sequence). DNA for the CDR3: TGTGCCAGCAGCTTAGGTTTGGGGGACGAGCAGTACTTC. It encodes CASSLGLGDEQYF.

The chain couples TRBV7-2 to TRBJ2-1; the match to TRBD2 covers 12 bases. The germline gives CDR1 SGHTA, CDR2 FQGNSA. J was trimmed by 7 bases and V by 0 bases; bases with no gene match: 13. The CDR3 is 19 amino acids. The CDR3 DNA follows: TGTGCCAGCAGCTTAGCGGCGGTGGAATCCGGGACTAGCGGGAATGAGCAGTTCTTC. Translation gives CASSLAAVESGTSGNEQFF.

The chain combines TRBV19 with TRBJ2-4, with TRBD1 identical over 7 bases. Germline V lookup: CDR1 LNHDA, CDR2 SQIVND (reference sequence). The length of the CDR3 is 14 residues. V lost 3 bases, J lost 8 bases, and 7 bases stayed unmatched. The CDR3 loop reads CASSMGKGADIQYF. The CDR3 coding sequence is TGTGCCAGTAGTATGGGTAAGGGGGCGGACATTCAGTACTTC.

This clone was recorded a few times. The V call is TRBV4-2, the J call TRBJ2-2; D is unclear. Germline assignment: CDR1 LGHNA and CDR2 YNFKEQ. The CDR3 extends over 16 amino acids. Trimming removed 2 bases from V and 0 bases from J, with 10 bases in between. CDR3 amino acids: CASSQSAGANTGELFF. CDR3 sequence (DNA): TGTGCCAGCAGCCAATCGGCAGGTGCGAACACCGGGGAGCTGTTTTTT.

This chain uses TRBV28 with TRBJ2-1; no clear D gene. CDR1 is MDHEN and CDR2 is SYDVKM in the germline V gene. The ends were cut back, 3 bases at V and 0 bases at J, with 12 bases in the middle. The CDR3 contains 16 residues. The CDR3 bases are TGTGCCAGCAGTTTCTACGCGAGGAGCTCCTACAATGAGCAGTTCTTC. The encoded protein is CASSFYARSSYNEQFF.

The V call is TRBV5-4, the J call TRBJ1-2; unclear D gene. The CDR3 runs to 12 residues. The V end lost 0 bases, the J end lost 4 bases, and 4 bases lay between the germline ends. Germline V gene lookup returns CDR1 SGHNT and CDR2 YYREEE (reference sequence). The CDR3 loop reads CASSLDTYGYTF. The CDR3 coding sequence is TGTGCCAGCAGCTTGGACACCTATGGCTACACCTTC.